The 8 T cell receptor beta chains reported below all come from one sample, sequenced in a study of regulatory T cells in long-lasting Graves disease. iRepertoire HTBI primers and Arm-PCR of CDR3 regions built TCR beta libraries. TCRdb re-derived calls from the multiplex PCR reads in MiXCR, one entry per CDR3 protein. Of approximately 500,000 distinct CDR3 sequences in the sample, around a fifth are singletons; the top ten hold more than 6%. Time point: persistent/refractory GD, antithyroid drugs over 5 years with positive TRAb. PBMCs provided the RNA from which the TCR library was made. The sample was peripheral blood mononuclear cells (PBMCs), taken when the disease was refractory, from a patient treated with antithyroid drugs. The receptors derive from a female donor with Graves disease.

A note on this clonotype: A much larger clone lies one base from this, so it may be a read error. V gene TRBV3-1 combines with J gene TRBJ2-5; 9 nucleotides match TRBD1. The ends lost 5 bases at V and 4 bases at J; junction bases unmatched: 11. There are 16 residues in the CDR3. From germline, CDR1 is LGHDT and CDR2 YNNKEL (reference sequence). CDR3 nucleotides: TGTGCCAGCAGCATTGGGACAGGGTACCAAGGAGAGACCCAGTACTTC. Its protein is CASSIGTGYQGETQYF.

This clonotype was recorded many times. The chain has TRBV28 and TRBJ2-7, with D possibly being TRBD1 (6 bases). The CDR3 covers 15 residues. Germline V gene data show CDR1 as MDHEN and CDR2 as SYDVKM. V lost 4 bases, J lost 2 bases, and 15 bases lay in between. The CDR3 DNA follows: TGTGCCAGCAGTTCCCCGGGACACGTAACCTACGAGCAGTACTTC. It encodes CASSSPGHVTYEQYF.

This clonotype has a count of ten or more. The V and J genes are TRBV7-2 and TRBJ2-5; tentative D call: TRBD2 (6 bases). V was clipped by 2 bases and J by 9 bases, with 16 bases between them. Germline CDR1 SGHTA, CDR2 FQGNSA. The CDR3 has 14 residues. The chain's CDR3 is CASSLWEDQTSQYF. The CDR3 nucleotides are TGTGCCAGCAGCTTATGGGAGGATCAAACGTCCCAGTACTTC.

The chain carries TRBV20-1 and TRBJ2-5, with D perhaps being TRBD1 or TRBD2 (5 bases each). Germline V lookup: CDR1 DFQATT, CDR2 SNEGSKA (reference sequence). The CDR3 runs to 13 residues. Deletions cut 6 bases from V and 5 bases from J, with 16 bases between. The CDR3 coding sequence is TGCAGTGCCAAAGGGGAGTCGGCGGAGACCCAGTACTTC. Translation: CSAKGESAETQYF.

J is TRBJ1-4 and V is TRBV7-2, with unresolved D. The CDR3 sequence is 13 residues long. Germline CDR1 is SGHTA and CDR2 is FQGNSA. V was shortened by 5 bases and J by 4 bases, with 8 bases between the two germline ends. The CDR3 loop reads CASSRAINEKLFF. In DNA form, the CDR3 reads TGTGCCAGCAGCCGGGCCATTAATGAAAAACTGTTTTTT.

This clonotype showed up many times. The CDR3 DNA reads TGTGCCAGCAGTTCCCAGGCAGGAGCTGGTACTGAAGCTTTCTTT. Translating gives CASSSQAGAGTEAFF. V gene TRBV12-3 or TRBV12-4 combines with J gene TRBJ1-1; D unresolved. Trimming stripped 4 bases from V and 5 bases from J, with 17 bases between. The CDR3 is made up of 15 amino acids.

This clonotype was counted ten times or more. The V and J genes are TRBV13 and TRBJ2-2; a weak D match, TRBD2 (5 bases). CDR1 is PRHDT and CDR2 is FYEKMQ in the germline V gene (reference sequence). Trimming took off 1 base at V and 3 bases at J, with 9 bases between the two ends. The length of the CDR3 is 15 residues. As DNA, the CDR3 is TGTGCCAGCAGCTTAGAGACTACGTACACCGGGGAGCTGTTTTTT. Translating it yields CASSLETTYTGELFF.

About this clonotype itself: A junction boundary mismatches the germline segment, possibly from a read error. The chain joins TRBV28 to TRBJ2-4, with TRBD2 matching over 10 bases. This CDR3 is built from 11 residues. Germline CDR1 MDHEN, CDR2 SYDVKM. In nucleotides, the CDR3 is TGTGCCAGCAGTTATACGGGACTAGCGATCTTC. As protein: CASSYTGLAIF.